This T cell receptor beta chain was sequenced for a study of T-cell reconstitution after alpha-beta-depleted transplantation in children. A few counts support this clonotype. What it binds is unknown. Unique molecular identifiers were incorporated when the TCRbeta library was constructed. TCRdb redid the calling of the PCR reads with MiXCR, one entry per CDR3 protein. Of about 980,000 distinct CDR3 sequences in the sample, about 30% were seen once. CDR1 KGHSH and CDR2 LQKENI come from the germline V gene. Trimming took 3 bases from V and 4 from J, leaving 19 bases between them. CDR3 length: 16 residues. Findings and caveats of the study: About two months after transplant, alpha-beta T cells reportedly came from several hundred expanded graft clones. Some patients' high day-60 TCRbeta diversity was attributed to recipient cells surviving conditioning.

This clonotype originated in a boy in the first two years of life who had a stem cell transplant for SCID, so the T cells may come from the graft donor. V and J are TRBV18 and TRBJ2-7, with D tentatively TRBD2 (5 bases). Specimen: PBMCs, mostly from graft donor cells, collected 360 days after TCRalphabeta/CD19-depleted stem cell transplant. The CDR3 is CASSPEARSISYEQYF. In DNA, the CDR3 is TGTGCCAGCTCACCGGAGGCTAGGTCAATCTCATACGAGCAGTACTTC.